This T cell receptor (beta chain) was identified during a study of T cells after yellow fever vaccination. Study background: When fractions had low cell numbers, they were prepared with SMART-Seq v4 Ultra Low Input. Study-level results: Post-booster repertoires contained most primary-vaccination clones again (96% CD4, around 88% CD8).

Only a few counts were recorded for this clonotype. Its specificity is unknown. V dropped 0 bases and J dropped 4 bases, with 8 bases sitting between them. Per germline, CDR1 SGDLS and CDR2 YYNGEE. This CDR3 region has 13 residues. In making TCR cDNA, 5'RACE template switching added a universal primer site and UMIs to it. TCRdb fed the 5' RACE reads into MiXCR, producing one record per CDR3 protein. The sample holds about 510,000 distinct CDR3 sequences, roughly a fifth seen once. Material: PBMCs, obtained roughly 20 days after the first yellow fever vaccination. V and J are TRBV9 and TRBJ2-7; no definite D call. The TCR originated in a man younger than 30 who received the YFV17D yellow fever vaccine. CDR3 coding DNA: TGTGCCAGCAGCGTAGGCTCGGAGTACGAGCAGTACTTC. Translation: CASSVGSEYEQYF.